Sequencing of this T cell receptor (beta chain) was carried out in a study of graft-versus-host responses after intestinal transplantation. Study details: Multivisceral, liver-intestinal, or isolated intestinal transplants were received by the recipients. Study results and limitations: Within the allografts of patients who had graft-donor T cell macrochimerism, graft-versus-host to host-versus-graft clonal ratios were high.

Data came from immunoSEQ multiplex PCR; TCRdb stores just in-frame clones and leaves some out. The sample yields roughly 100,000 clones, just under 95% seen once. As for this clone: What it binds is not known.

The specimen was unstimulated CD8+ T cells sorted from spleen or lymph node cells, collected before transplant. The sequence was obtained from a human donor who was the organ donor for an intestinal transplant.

CDR3 DNA sequence: TGTGCCAGCAGCCCGACTAGTTGTGAGACCCAGTACTTC. This sequence encodes CASSPTSCETQYF. This sequence joins TRBV7-9 and TRBJ2-5; D might be TRBD2 (6 bases). The CDR3 loop spans 13 amino acids. The germline gives CDR1 SEHNR, CDR2 FQNEAQ (reference sequence). The V end was cut by 5 bases, the J end by 5 bases, with 12 bases between. The complete variable domain, with remaining parts taken from reference TRBV7-9 and TRBJ2-5, reads DTGVSQNPRHKITKRGQNVTFRCDPISEHNRLYWYRQTLGQGPEFLTYFQNEAQLEKSRLLSDRFSAERPKGSFSTLEIQRTEQGDSAMYLCASSPTSCETQYFGPGTRLLVL.